Listed below are T cell receptor beta chains from one sample, sequenced in a study of blood T cell repertoires in COVID-19. Libraries were prepared by immunoSEQ multiplex PCR; TCRdb keeps only in-frame clonotypes and omits some of them. The sample records 80,000 or so clones, about 80% being singletons. Sequenced input: peripheral blood. Receptors were obtained from a man over 45 with active or convalescent COVID-19. Each CDR3 is given with its conserved first and last residue. A D gene is named only where the DNA matches it firmly. Clone size is stated in some rows and not others, as once, few, many or a class when expanded.

TRBJ2-5,.,TRBV24-1,.,CATSDFSSGQETQYF,TGTGCCACCAGTGATTTCTCCAGCGGCCAAGAGACCCAGTACTTC
TRBJ2-5,.,TRBV2,.,CASSEQTQYF,TGTGCCAGCAGTGAACAAACCCAGTACTTC
TRBJ1-6,.,TRBV6-5,.,CAARGGAYNSPLHF,TGTGCCGCACGCGGCGGGGCCTATAATTCACCCCTCCACTTT
TRBJ2-3,.,TRBV5-4,TRBD2,CASSRDGGAGLTDTQYF,TGTGCCAGCAGCCGGGACGGGGGGGCCGGTTTAACAGATACGCAGTATTTT
TRBJ1-1,.,TRBV4-3,.,CASSQDGQRTEAFF,TGCGCCAGCAGCCAAGATGGGCAGAGAACTGAAGCTTTCTTT
TRBJ1-5,.,TRBV11-1,.,CASSPSSGVGQPQHF,TGTGCCAGCAGCCCAAGTAGCGGGGTAGGTCAGCCCCAGCATTTT
TRBJ2-3,.,TRBV19,.,CASGSGSGSTDTQYF,TGTGCCAGTGGAAGTGGATCCGGGAGCACAGATACGCAGTATTTT
TRBJ1-1,.,TRBV18,.,CASSPNQGNTEAFF,TGTGCCAGCTCACCGAACCAGGGAAACACTGAAGCTTTCTTT
TRBJ2-3,.,TRBV29-1,TRBD1,CSAGTGGARGVSGTDTQYF,TGCAGCGCCGGGACAGGGGGCGCCCGGGGGGTCTCAGGCACAGATACGCAGTATTTT
TRBJ2-3,.,TRBV7-3,TRBD2,CASSLASGDTDTQYF,TGTGCCAGCAGCTTGGCTAGCGGAGACACAGATACGCAGTATTTT
TRBJ2-5,once,TRBV7-2,TRBD1,CASSLTGTETQYF,TGTGCCAGCAGCTTGACAGGGACGGAGACCCAGTACTTC
TRBJ2-1,.,TRBV14,TRBD2,CASSDVTSPLKQFF,TGTGCCAGCAGCGATGTGACTAGCCCATTAAAGCAGTTCTTC
TRBJ1-1,.,TRBV18,.,CASSPGAGRNTEAFF,TGTGCCAGCTCACCGGGGGCGGGTCGGAACACTGAAGCTTTCTTT
TRBJ1-1,.,TRBV27,TRBD1,CASSPLTGGNTEAFF,TGTGCCAGCAGTCCTCTGACAGGGGGGAACACTGAAGCTTTCTTT
TRBJ1-3,.,TRBV5-4,.,CASSRGGPREHSGNTIYF,TGTGCCAGCAGCCGGGGGGGGCCACGGGAACACTCTGGAAACACCATATATTTT
TRBJ2-5,.,TRBV7-8,TRBD1,CASSRIGDSAEAQYF,TGTGCCAGCAGCCGAATTGGGGACAGCGCAGAGGCCCAGTACTTC
TRBJ1-5,.,TRBV6-5,TRBD1,CASSSGQGVQPQHF,TGTGCCAGCAGTTCTGGACAGGGCGTTCAGCCCCAGCATTTT
TRBJ2-7,.,TRBV29-1,.,CSVGGSYEQYF,TGCAGCGTTGGAGGATCCTACGAGCAGTACTTC
TRBJ2-7,.,TRBV6-6,TRBD2,CASSYVSGANYEQYF,TGTGCCAGCAGTTATGTTAGCGGGGCCAACTACGAGCAGTACTTC
TRBJ2-5,.,TRBV9,.,CASSAPSVQETQYF,TGTGCCAGCAGCGCGCCTAGCGTCCAAGAGACCCAGTACTTC
TRBJ1-2,once,TRBV6-5,.,CASRGGQASGYTF,TGTGCCAGCAGGGGGGGGCAGGCAAGTGGCTACACCTTC
TRBJ1-5,.,TRBV11-2,TRBD1,CASSRGTGVGQPQHF,TGTGCCAGCAGCCGCGGGACAGGGGTGGGTCAGCCCCAGCATTTT
TRBJ2-3,.,TRBV4-3,.,CASSQGGPTDTQYF,TGCGCCAGCAGCCAAGGCGGCCCCACAGATACGCAGTATTTT
TRBJ2-5,.,TRBV13,.,CASSLAGGPQETQYF,TGTGCCAGCAGCTTAGCGGGGGGCCCACAAGAGACCCAGTACTTC
TRBJ1-6,many,TRBV6-1,.,CASSAPLGGRNVNSPLHF,TGTGCCAGCAGTGCCCCCCTGGGGGGGCGCAACGTAAATTCACCCCTCCACTTT
TRBJ2-7,.,TRBV19,.,CATPCEQYF,TGTGCCACCCCCTGCGAGCAGTACTTC
TRBJ2-7,.,TRBV7-9,.,CASSNRARDEQYF,TGTGCCAGCAGCAACAGGGCGCGAGACGAGCAGTACTTC
TRBJ2-5,.,TRBV5-4,TRBD1,CASSPRQGQQETQYF,TGTGCCAGCAGCCCACGACAGGGCCAGCAAGAGACCCAGTACTTC
TRBJ1-5,medium-sized,TRBV19,TRBD1,CASSTPTGGSSQQPQHF,TGTGCCAGTAGTACCCCGACAGGGGGCAGTTCTCAACAGCCCCAGCATTTT
TRBJ1-3,.,TRBV7-9,.,CASSYLSGSTGNTIYF,TGTGCCAGCAGCTACTTATCAGGGTCTACTGGAAACACCATATATTTT
TRBJ1-2,.,TRBV14,.,CASSGRAPTDPGGYTF,TGTGCCAGCAGCGGCCGCGCCCCGACAGATCCAGGCGGCTACACCTTC
TRBJ1-2,.,TRBV3-1/TRBV3-2,.,CASSQVPGLWLHTF,TGTGCCAGCAGCCAAGTCCCGGGACTATGGCTACACACCTTC
TRBJ1-3,.,TRBV5-1,TRBD1,CASSWTGMSGNTIYF,TGCGCCAGCAGCTGGACAGGGATGTCTGGAAACACCATATATTTT
TRBJ1-1,few,TRBV9,TRBD1,CASSVLQGAQAFF,TGTGCCAGCAGCGTCCTACAGGGGGCACAAGCTTTCTTT
TRBJ2-7,.,TRBV4-3,.,CASSHQGSSYEQYF,TGCGCCAGCAGCCACCAGGGGTCCTCCTACGAGCAGTACTTC
TRBJ2-7,.,TRBV7-6,TRBD1,CASSPSSTGLEVKQYF,TGTGCCAGCAGCCCTTCCTCGACAGGGTTGGAAGTTAAGCAGTACTTC
TRBJ1-5,.,TRBV6-5,.,CASSYRMGGGQPQHF,TGTGCCAGCAGTTACCGAATGGGGGGAGGACAGCCCCAGCATTTT
TRBJ2-7,few,TRBV11-1,TRBD1,CASSLDPEQGAREQYF,TGTGCCAGCAGCTTAGATCCCGAACAGGGGGCGAGGGAGCAGTACTTC
TRBJ2-1,.,TRBV19,.,CASSLVFASSYNEQFF,TGTGCCAGTAGTTTGGTTTTTGCCAGCTCCTACAATGAGCAGTTCTTC
TRBJ2-6,few,TRBV2,.,CASSGLDYSGANVLTF,TGTGCCAGCAGTGGATTGGACTACTCTGGGGCCAACGTCCTGACTTTC
TRBJ2-7,few,TRBV10-3,TRBD1,CATSRGDRGLSDFYEQYF,TGTGCCACTTCGCGGGGGGACAGGGGGCTCTCCGATTTTTACGAGCAGTACTTC
TRBJ1-4,.,TRBV9,TRBD1,CASSVGDRVLATNEKLFF,TGTGCCAGCAGCGTAGGCGACAGGGTACTGGCAACTAATGAAAAACTGTTTTTT
TRBJ1-1,.,TRBV19,.,CASGGRENTEAFF,TGTGCCAGCGGGGGACGGGAGAACACTGAAGCTTTCTTT
TRBJ1-1,.,TRBV6-5,.,CASSYTGNTEAFF,TGTGCCAGCAGTTACACAGGCAACACTGAAGCTTTCTTT
TRBJ1-5,.,TRBV19,TRBD1,CASRTPGGTGEQPQHF,TGTGCCAGTAGGACACCGGGCGGGACAGGGGAGCAGCCCCAGCATTTT
TRBJ1-1,.,TRBV19,.,CASSITGNRAPEAFF,TGTGCCAGTAGTATCACAGGGAATAGGGCCCCTGAAGCTTTCTTT
TRBJ1-1,.,TRBV11-2,.,CASSLALTGTRNTEAFF,TGTGCCAGCAGCTTAGCCCTTACCGGGACAAGGAACACTGAAGCTTTCTTT
TRBJ2-7,.,TRBV11-3,.,CASSNGGPGNEQYF,TGTGCCAGCAGCAATGGGGGCCCAGGGAACGAGCAGTACTTC
TRBJ1-5,few,TRBV30,.,CAWSYGLLNQPQHF,TGTGCCTGGAGCTACGGACTGCTCAATCAGCCCCAGCATTTT
TRBJ2-6,once,TRBV6-2/TRBV6-3,TRBD1,CASSDRDHGANVLTF,TGTGCCAGCAGCGACAGGGACCATGGGGCCAACGTCCTGACTTTC
TRBJ2-7,.,TRBV7-9,TRBD2,CASSFDPRLADYEQYF,TGTGCCAGCAGCTTCGATCCCAGACTAGCGGACTACGAGCAGTACTTC
TRBJ1-1,once,TRBV6-5,.,CASSYFHNTEAFF,TGTGCCAGCAGTTACTTTCATAACACTGAAGCTTTCTTT
TRBJ2-3,.,TRBV5-8,.,CASSGGPGIDTQYF,TGTGCCAGCAGCGGCGGCCCCGGGATCGATACGCAGTATTTT
TRBJ2-2,.,TRBV2,TRBD1,CASRAGTGDGGELFF,TGTGCCAGCAGGGCCGGGACAGGCGATGGGGGGGAGCTGTTTTTT